The 13 T cell receptor beta chains in this list originate from one sample, sequenced in a study of shared clonotypes between healthy human individuals. The data were produced by immunoSEQ multiplex PCR, yet TCRdb's version contains in-frame clones alone and is incomplete. The table includes about 1.9 million clones, around 93% detected once. Naive CD8 cells lacked CD45RO, underwent positive selection for CCR7 and left out terminally differentiated effector memory CD45RA+ cells. The sequenced sample was naive CD8+ T cells from PBMCs. These receptors came from a man younger than 35 in good health. Some clones in this sample may be carry-over from other donors' samples.

This chain uses TRBV28 with TRBJ2-1, with TRBD2 identical over 13 bases. V lost 5 bases, J lost 8 bases, and 6 bases stayed unmatched. Germline V gene data show CDR1 as MDHEN and CDR2 as SYDVKM. The CDR3 runs to 15 residues. CDR3 sequence (DNA): TGTGCCAGCAGTAGCGGACTAGCGGGAGTCCATGAGCAGTTCTTC. It is translated as CASSSGLAGVHEQFF.

This clone was seen a single time. The chain employs TRBV18 and TRBJ1-4; 7 positions agree with TRBD1. Trimming at V came to 4 bases and at J to 3 bases, leaving 8 bases not matched to a gene. The CDR3 spans 16 residues. Per the germline V gene, CDR1 is KGHSH and CDR2 is LQKENI. CDR3 residues: CASSRERDRSNEKLFF. The CDR3 DNA reads TGTGCCAGCTCACGCGAACGGGACAGATCTAATGAAAAACTGTTTTTT. Looking up the rest from reference TRBV18 and TRBJ1-4 gives the full variable domain: NAGVMQNPRHLVRRRGQEARLRCSPMKGHSHVYWYRQLPEEGLKFMVYLQKENIIDESGMPKERFSAEFPKEGPSILRIQQVVRGDSAAYFCASSRERDRSNEKLFFGSGTQLSVL.

CDR3 in DNA: TGTGCCAGCAGTTACTCAGGCCGGTACGAGCAGTACTTC. It translates to CASSYSGRYEQYF. The V call is TRBV6-5, the J call TRBJ2-7; no reliable D call. This CDR3 contains 13 residues. CDR1 and CDR2 (germline): MNHEY, SVGAGI. The ends were cut back, 0 bases at V and 4 bases at J, with 7 bases in the middle.

The V and J genes are TRBV5-6 and TRBJ2-1; D ambiguous. The germline CDR1 and CDR2 sequences are SGHDT and YYEEEE. This CDR3 comprises 16 residues. V lost 0 bases and J 4 bases, leaving 14 bases between the germline ends. CDR3: CASSLVGTETYNEQFF. The CDR3 nucleotides read TGTGCCAGCAGCTTGGTCGGCACGGAGACGTACAATGAGCAGTTCTTC.

The rearrangement links TRBV6-5 to TRBJ2-1; TRBD2 matches at 9 bases. This CDR3 region has 15 residues. Germline trimming cut 6 bases from V and 4 bases from J; bases unmatched to any gene: 7. Germline CDR1 and CDR2: MNHEY and SVGAGI. The CDR3 DNA reads as TGTGCCAGCAGCCCCCGACTAGCGGTATACAATGAGCAGTTCTTC. Translating it yields CASSPRLAVYNEQFF.

The V and J genes are TRBV12-5 and TRBJ1-1, with 12 bases identical to TRBD1. The CDR3 covers 17 residues. The junction had 6 bases not matched to a gene; V was cut back by 0 bases and J by 4 bases. The V gene's germline CDR1 is LGHNT and CDR2 FRNRAP. The CDR3 sequence is CASGLVWDRGRGTEAFF. CDR3 bases: TGTGCTAGTGGTTTGGTATGGGACAGGGGGCGCGGCACTGAAGCTTTCTTT.

This sequence joins TRBV11-2 and TRBJ2-1; TRBD2 matches at 11 bases. The CDR3 is made up of 16 amino acids. Looked up from germline, CDR1 is SGHAT and CDR2 is FQNNGV. The V segment lost 3 bases and the J segment 3 bases; nucleotides outside the gene matches: 4. CDR3 coding DNA: TGTGCCAGCAGCTTCGGACTAGCGGGCCTCTACAATGAGCAGTTCTTC. Translating it yields CASSFGLAGLYNEQFF.

The gene calls are TRBV11-3 and TRBJ2-3, with D perhaps TRBD2 (5 bases). With 1 base removed from V and 0 bases from J, the gap between germline ends came to 11 bases. The CDR3 runs to 16 residues. The germline CDR1 and CDR2 sequences are SGHNT and YENEEA. The chain's CDR3 is CASSLGAGESTDTQYF. Here the CDR3 DNA reads TGTGCCAGCAGCTTAGGGGCCGGGGAGAGCACAGATACGCAGTATTTT. Together with reference TRBV11-3 and TRBJ2-3, the CDR3 gives the full variable domain: EAGVVQSPRYKIIEKKQPVAFWCNPISGHNTLYWYLQNLGQGPELLIRYENEEAVDDSQLPKDRFSAERLKGVDSTLKIQPAELGDSAVYLCASSLGAGESTDTQYFGPGTRLTVL.

Comments on this clone: Other nucleotide sequences in the sample specify the same CDR3. The CDR3 DNA follows: TGTGCCATCAGTGAAGGAGGAGGATACGAGCAGTACTTC. Translating gives CAISEGGGYEQYF. The chain uses TRBV10-3 and TRBJ2-7, with D possibly matching TRBD2 (5 bases). V lost 3 bases to trimming and J lost 4 bases, with 10 bases between them. This CDR3 contains 13 residues. Per germline, CDR1 ENHRY and CDR2 SYGVKD.

J is TRBJ1-3 and V is TRBV2, with D tentatively TRBD1 (6 bases). The CDR3 has 12 amino acids. V was trimmed by 10 bases and J by 4 bases, leaving 11 bases between them. The germline gives CDR1 SNHLY, CDR2 FYNNEI. CDR3 loop: CATVGGGNTIYF. The DNA of the CDR3 is TGTGCCACCGTAGGGGGGGGAAACACCATATATTTT.

The chain links TRBV6-1 to TRBJ2-7; D is unclear. The length of the CDR3 is 15 residues. Germline lookup yields CDR1 MNHNS and CDR2 SASEGT. V shed 3 bases and J shed 2 bases, with 14 bases lying between them. DNA for the CDR3: TGTGCCAGCAGTGAGTCCCCGGGTTATCCCTACGAGCAGTACTTC. It encodes CASSESPGYPYEQYF.

The chain is built from TRBV6-4 and TRBJ1-4; 7 nucleotides match TRBD1. The ends lost 5 bases at V and 8 bases at J; junction bases unmatched: 14. This CDR3 region has 16 residues. Germline assignment: CDR1 MRHNA and CDR2 SNTAGT. DNA for the CDR3: TGTGCCAGCAGTAAAACAGACTGCAGGGGGGGCGAAAAACTGTTTTTT. It codes for CASSKTDCRGGEKLFF.

The CDR3 loop reads CASSLDVRYSGANVLTF. DNA for the CDR3: TGTGCCAGCAGCTTAGATGTTCGGTACTCTGGGGCCAACGTCCTGACTTTC. The rearrangement joins TRBV7-8 to TRBJ2-6; D not resolved. The germline V gene encodes CDR1 SGHVS and CDR2 FQNEAQ. This CDR3 has 17 amino acids. Trimming pared 1 base from V and 0 bases from J, leaving 10 bases between.